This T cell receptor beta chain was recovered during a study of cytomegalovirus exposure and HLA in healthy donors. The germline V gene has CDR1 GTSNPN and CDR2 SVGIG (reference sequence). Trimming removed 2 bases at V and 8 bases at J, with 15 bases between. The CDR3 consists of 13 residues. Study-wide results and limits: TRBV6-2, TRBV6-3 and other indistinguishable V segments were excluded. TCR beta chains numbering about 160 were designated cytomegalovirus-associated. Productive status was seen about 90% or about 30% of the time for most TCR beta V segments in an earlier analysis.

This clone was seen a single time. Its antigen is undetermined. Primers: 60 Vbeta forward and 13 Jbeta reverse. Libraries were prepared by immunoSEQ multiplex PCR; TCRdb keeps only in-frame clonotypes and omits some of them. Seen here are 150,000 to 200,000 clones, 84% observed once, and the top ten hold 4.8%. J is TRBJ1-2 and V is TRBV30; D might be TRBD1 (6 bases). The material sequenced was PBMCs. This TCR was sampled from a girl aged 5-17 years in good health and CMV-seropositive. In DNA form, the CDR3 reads TGTGCCTGGAGTAGCCTTGGGGGGGGCGGCTACACCTTC. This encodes CAWSSLGGGGYTF. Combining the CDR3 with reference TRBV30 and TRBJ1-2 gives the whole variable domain SQTIHQWPATLVQPVGSPLSLECTVEGTSNPNLYWYRQAAGRGLQLLFYSVGIGQISSEVPQNLSASRPQDRQFILSSKKLLLSDSGFYLCAWSSLGGGGYTFGSGTRLTVV.